This entry lists 20 T cell receptor beta chains sequenced from one sample in a study of cytomegalovirus exposure and HLA in healthy donors. PCR primers comprised 60 Vbeta and 13 Jbeta primers. Here immunoSEQ multiplex PCR was the method, and the copy in TCRdb shows in-frame clones only, minus some. The data contain about 140,000 clones, approximately 84% of them singletons. Sequenced input: PBMCs. These receptors came from a woman in her thirties or forties in good health and CMV-seronegative.

The J gene is TRBJ2-7, the V gene TRBV4-3; possible D gene TRBD2, 5 bases. The CDR3 covers 14 residues. V was clipped by 4 bases and J by 3 bases, with 13 bases between them. CDR1 is LGHNA and CDR2 is YSLEER in the germline V gene. The CDR3 protein is CASSRRTGLYEQYF. The CDR3 DNA reads as TGCGCCAGCAGCCGAAGGACTGGACTCTACGAGCAGTACTTC.

This chain connects TRBV27 to TRBJ2-7; 15 bases align to TRBD2. Germline V gene lookup returns CDR1 MNHEY and CDR2 SMNVEV (reference sequence). Germline trimming cut 4 bases from V and 10 bases from J; bases unmatched to any gene: 14. CDR3 length: 17 amino acids. CDR3 loop: CASSSATRTSGRALQYF. The CDR3 DNA reads as TGTGCCAGCAGTTCCGCCACTCGGACTAGCGGGAGGGCCCTACAGTACTTC.

The rearrangement joins TRBV6-5 to TRBJ1-5, with a tentative D call TRBD1 (6 bases). Germline V gene lookup returns CDR1 MNHEY and CDR2 SVGAGI. CDR3 length equals 15 residues. The V gene lost 6 bases and the J gene lost 4 bases, with 16 bases spanning the gap. The CDR3 sequence is CASSLQGSGNQPQHF. For the CDR3, the DNA is TGTGCCAGCAGCCTACAGGGATCCGGAAATCAGCCCCAGCATTTT.

The chain couples TRBV9 to TRBJ2-7; 9 bases line up with TRBD1. CDR3 length equals 15 residues. Germline lookup yields CDR1 SGDLS and CDR2 YYNGEE. V lost 2 bases, J lost 3 bases, and 6 bases stayed unmatched. CDR3: CASSVAWTGDYEQYF. The CDR3 DNA follows: TGTGCCAGCAGCGTCGCGTGGACAGGGGACTACGAGCAGTACTTC.

The V gene is TRBV18, the J gene TRBJ1-6; D is ambiguous. This CDR3 spans 15 amino acids. V was cut by 3 bases and J by 7 bases, with 13 bases left in between. CDR1 is KGHSH, CDR2 LQKENI, per germline. The CDR3 DNA reads as TGTGCCAGCTCACCTCAAGACGGAGAGAATTCACCCCTCCACTTT. Protein product: CASSPQDGENSPLHF. Filled out from reference TRBV18 and TRBJ1-6, the complete variable domain reads NAGVMQNPRHLVRRRGQEARLRCSPMKGHSHVYWYRQLPEEGLKFMVYLQKENIIDESGMPKERFSAEFPKEGPSILRIQQVVRGDSAAYFCASSPQDGENSPLHFGNGTRLTVT.

The CDR3 region has the DNA TGTGCCAGCAGCTTAGTCGGACTAGCGGCTTTCTCCTACAATGAGCAGTTCTTC. Protein: CASSLVGLAAFSYNEQFF. The chain is built from TRBV11-2 and TRBJ2-1; 10 bases map to TRBD2. With 1 base clipped from V and 0 bases from J, the junction kept 6 bases outside the gene matches. In germline, CDR1 is SGHAT, CDR2 FQNNGV. This CDR3 is built from 18 residues.

This rearrangement joins TRBV10-3 to TRBJ2-7; 8 bases agree with TRBD2. Germline V gives CDR1 ENHRY, CDR2 SYGVKD. The CDR3 consists of 16 residues. Trimming took 2 bases from V and 3 from J; bases not matched to a gene: 9. CDR3 protein: CAISEQFRGLVYEQYF. The CDR3 nucleotides are TGTGCCATCAGTGAGCAGTTTAGGGGACTAGTCTACGAGCAGTACTTC.

The chain uses TRBV19 and TRBJ1-2; D is perhaps TRBD1 (5 bases). The germline gives CDR1 LNHDA, CDR2 SQIVND (reference sequence). This CDR3 has 17 residues. The V gene lost 0 bases and the J gene lost 5 bases, with 19 bases spanning the gap. This CDR3 reads CASSIDGQGVRSYGYTF. As DNA, the CDR3 is TGTGCCAGTAGTATAGATGGACAAGGGGTCCGGTCATATGGCTACACCTTC.

There are a few counts of this clone. The chain has TRBV4-2 and TRBJ1-2; D uncertain. The germline V and J ends were trimmed by 1 base and 2 bases, with 14 bases remaining between them. Germline loops: CDR1 LGHNA, CDR2 YNFKEQ. This CDR3 comprises 16 residues. Here the CDR3 reads CASSQAAGGRNYGYTF. CDR3 bases: TGTGCCAGCAGCCAAGCGGCCGGAGGGCGGAACTATGGCTACACCTTC.

CDR3 loop: CASRPSRGGGSTEAFF. In DNA, the CDR3 is TGTGCCAGCAGACCCTCTAGGGGTGGGGGGAGCACTGAAGCTTTCTTT. This chain uses TRBV7-2 with TRBJ1-1; tentatively, D is TRBD1 (5 bases). There are 16 residues in the CDR3. V was cut by 6 bases and J by 4 bases, with 21 bases left in between. Germline V gene lookup returns CDR1 SGHTA and CDR2 FQGNSA.

This chain uses TRBV27 with TRBJ2-7; D call uncertain. CDR1 MNHEY and CDR2 SMNVEV come from the germline V gene (reference sequence). This CDR3 is 16 amino acids long. V gave up 7 bases and J gave up 2 bases, with 21 bases separating them. The CDR3 sequence is CASTQTFRLPPYEQYF. DNA for the CDR3: TGTGCCAGCACCCAGACTTTTCGATTACCCCCCTACGAGCAGTACTTC.

This clone has just a few counts. The V call is TRBV7-9, the J call TRBJ2-3; the D gene is possibly TRBD1 (5 bases). V dropped 2 bases and J dropped 0 bases, with 15 bases sitting between them. CDR3 length: 17 residues. CDR1 SEHNR and CDR2 FQNEAQ come from the germline V gene (reference sequence). CDR3 amino acids: CASSLPQGRVSTDTQYF. In nucleotides, the CDR3 is TGTGCCAGCAGCTTACCGCAGGGCAGGGTGAGCACAGATACGCAGTATTTT.

CDR3 in DNA: TGTGCCAGCAGTTTTTACAGGTCCACAGCGGGCGAGCAGTACTTC. Its protein product is CASSFYRSTAGEQYF. This chain connects TRBV28 to TRBJ2-7, with D perhaps matching TRBD2 (6 bases). Trimming pared 3 bases from V and 6 bases from J, leaving 18 bases between. The CDR3 has 15 residues. Germline V gives CDR1 MDHEN, CDR2 SYDVKM. The full variable domain, in which reference TRBV28 and TRBJ2-7 provide the parts outside the CDR3, is DVKVTQSSRYLVKRTGEKVFLECVQDMDHENMFWYRQDPGLGLRLIYFSYDVKMKEKGDIPEGYSVSREKKERFSLILESASTNQTSMYLCASSFYRSTAGEQYFGPGTRLTVT.

The gene calls are TRBV18 and TRBJ2-7; 7 positions agree with TRBD1. The germline gives CDR1 KGHSH, CDR2 LQKENI. V lost 6 bases to trimming and J lost 6 bases; unmatched junction nucleotides: 5. The CDR3 length is 12 residues. The CDR3 region is CASSYTGVEQYF. Here the CDR3 DNA reads TGTGCCAGCTCTTACACAGGGGTCGAGCAGTACTTC. Based on the CDR3 plus reference TRBV18 and TRBJ2-7, the full variable domain is NAGVMQNPRHLVRRRGQEARLRCSPMKGHSHVYWYRQLPEEGLKFMVYLQKENIIDESGMPKERFSAEFPKEGPSILRIQQVVRGDSAAYFCASSYTGVEQYFGPGTRLTVT.

The chain links TRBV1 to TRBJ2-7; the DNA was not used to check the table's D call, TRBD1. TRBV1 is a pseudogene segment. There are 18 residues in the CDR3. The CDR3 reads CTSSQGGVDRDRSYEQYF. CDR3 DNA: TGCACCAGCAGCCAAGGGGGGGTTGACAGGGATCGGTCCTACGAGCAGTACTTC.

This chain connects TRBV7-3 to TRBJ2-1; 14 positions agree with TRBD2. Trimming took 7 bases from V and 6 from J; bases not matched to a gene: 5. The CDR3 has 15 residues. Germline V lookup: CDR1 SGHTA, CDR2 FQGTGA. The CDR3 region is CASTRLAGGPNEQFF. The DNA of the CDR3 is TGTGCCAGCACTCGACTAGCGGGAGGGCCCAATGAGCAGTTCTTC. The full variable domain, with the rest looked up from reference TRBV7-3 and TRBJ2-1, is GAGVSQTPSNKVTEKGKYVELRCDPISGHTALYWYRQSLGQGPEFLIYFQGTGAADDSGLPNDRFFAVRPEGSVSTLKIQRTERGDSAVYLCASTRLAGGPNEQFFGPGTRLTVL.

CDR3 in DNA: TGTGCCAGTAGTCGGTTTTTAGAGGGCGGGCAGCCCCAGCATTTT. It specifies CASSRFLEGGQPQHF. The chain joins TRBV19 to TRBJ1-5, with unresolved D. Germline CDR1 is LNHDA and CDR2 is SQIVND (reference sequence). Between the trimmed V and J ends, which lost 5 bases and 7 bases, there was a span of 18 bases. This CDR3 is built from 15 residues.

The chain is built from TRBV28 and TRBJ2-5; maybe TRBD1 (6 bases). The CDR3 spans 15 residues. Trimming removed 4 bases at V and 11 bases at J, with 23 bases between. Germline V gene lookup returns CDR1 MDHEN and CDR2 SYDVKM. The CDR3 protein is CASSYAIGQLDGQYF. The DNA of the CDR3 is TGTGCCAGCAGTTACGCGATAGGACAGTTAGACGGGCAGTACTTC.

The genes are TRBV5-1 and TRBJ2-7; 9 nucleotides match TRBD1. CDR3 length: 14 amino acids. V lost 3 bases, J lost 1 base, and 2 bases stayed unmatched. The germline V gene has CDR1 SGHRS and CDR2 YFSETQ. The CDR3: CASSSTGGSYEQYF. The CDR3 nucleotides are TGCGCCAGCAGCTCGACAGGGGGGTCCTACGAGCAGTACTTC.

The gene calls are TRBV4-3 and TRBJ2-7, with D tentatively TRBD1 (5 bases). From germline, CDR1 is LGHNA and CDR2 YSLEER. Between the trimmed V and J ends, which lost 0 bases and 7 bases, there was a span of 13 bases. The CDR3 contains 14 residues. CDR3 region: CASSQDRAGGEQYF. CDR3 DNA sequence: TGCGCCAGCAGCCAAGACAGGGCCGGCGGTGAGCAGTACTTC.